Presented here are 5 T cell receptor beta chains from one specimen sequenced in a study of human T cells and chemical hapten exposure. MiXCR was run by TCRdb on the RACE reads, yielding one entry per CDR3 protein. The sample has fewer than 200,000 distinct CDR3 sequences; under 35% are singletons. Time point described: pre-sensitization, week 0. The treatment is: therapeutic diphenylcyclopropenone sensitization with weekly scalp DPC. The sample in question was whole blood, obtained in connection with sensitization to the hapten diphenylcyclopropenone (DPC). The receptors here all came from a woman aged 25 to 39 with alopecia areata. Some clones in this sample may be carry-over from other donors' samples.

This chain uses TRBV28 with TRBJ2-7, with 11 bases lining up with TRBD2. The V segment lost 6 bases and the J segment 2 bases; nucleotides outside the gene matches: 18. The CDR3 length is 19 residues. Per germline, CDR1 MDHEN and CDR2 SYDVKM. The CDR3 DNA reads TGTGCCAGCAGCTCAACCCAACTAGCGGGAGACCGGGTTCCCTACGAGCAGTACTTC. Translated, it gives CASSSTQLAGDRVPYEQYF.

The genes are TRBV7-2 and TRBJ1-1; D remains ambiguous. The CDR3 covers 15 residues. V was shortened by 1 base and J by 8 bases, with 17 bases between the two germline ends. The germline V gene encodes CDR1 SGHTA and CDR2 FQGNSA. The CDR3 DNA reads as TGTGCCAGCAGCTTAGAGTTAGGTGGGTCACAAGAAGCTTTCTTT. This translates into CASSLELGGSQEAFF.

The chain links TRBV7-9 to TRBJ1-5; D uncertain. This CDR3 comprises 12 residues. V was pared by 5 bases and J by 11 bases, with 13 bases between. The germline V gene encodes CDR1 SEHNR and CDR2 FQNEAQ (reference sequence). The CDR3 reads CASSPVGGTQHF. CDR3 DNA: TGTGCCAGCAGCCCAGTCGGTGGGACCCAGCATTTT.

This clonotype has only a few counts. The chain links TRBV9 to TRBJ2-3, with D perhaps given as TRBD1 or TRBD2 (5 bases each). Trimming removed 0 bases at V and 2 bases at J, with 16 bases between. CDR3 length: 17 amino acids. CDR1 and CDR2 from the germline V gene are SGDLS and YYNGEE. CDR3 nucleotides: TGTGCCAGCAGCGTAGATCCCTGGAAGGGGACCACAGATACGCAGTATTTT. It codes for CASSVDPWKGTTDTQYF.

This clonotype has a handful of counts. The chain recombines TRBV29-1 with TRBJ2-1; TRBD2 might be the D (5 bases). The V end lost 3 bases, the J end lost 9 bases, and 12 bases lay between the germline ends. The germline gives CDR1 SQVTM, CDR2 ANQGSEA. The CDR3 is made up of 12 amino acids. The CDR3 region is CSVDRGFGEQFF. CDR3 DNA sequence: TGCAGCGTTGATAGAGGGTTCGGTGAGCAGTTCTTC.